Below are 31 T cell receptor beta chains sequenced from a single sample in a study of cytomegalovirus exposure and HLA in healthy donors. Primers for the PCR totalled 60 Vbeta and 13 Jbeta. Sequencing used immunoSEQ multiplex PCR; TCRdb keeps in-frame clones, though not all of them. The data hold 100,000 to 150,000 clones, with about three quarters observed a single time. The sample taken for sequencing was PBMCs. The receptors come from a man over 45 in good health and CMV-seronegative.

There are a few counts of this clone. The chain carries TRBV4-3 and TRBJ1-1, with D maybe TRBD1 (5 bases). V lost 4 bases and J 10 bases, leaving 19 bases between the germline ends. The CDR3 runs to 14 residues. CDR1 is LGHNA, CDR2 YSLEER, per germline. The DNA of the CDR3 is TGCGCCAGCAGCCCTACTGGCGACAGTGTTGGAGCTTTCTTT. This sequence encodes CASSPTGDSVGAFF.

The chain joins TRBV7-2 to TRBJ2-3; 9 nucleotides match TRBD2. The CDR3 sequence is 17 residues long. J lost 4 bases, V lost 1 base, and 9 bases had no gene match. CDR1 is SGHTA and CDR2 is FQGNSA in the germline V gene. In nucleotides, the CDR3 is TGTGCCAGCAGCTTAGGTGGGCGGGGGGGCCTCGCAGATACGCAGTATTTT. Its translation: CASSLGGRGGLADTQYF.

The chain links TRBV4-1 to TRBJ2-1; TRBD1 matches 9 bases. Trimming cost V 4 bases and J 1 base; bases outside gene matches: 2. Germline V gene data show CDR1 as MGHRA and CDR2 as YSYEKL. The CDR3 contains 15 residues. The CDR3 nucleotides are TGCGCCAGCAGCCGGGACAGGGATTCCTACAATGAGCAGTTCTTC. Encoded protein: CASSRDRDSYNEQFF.

J is TRBJ1-3 and V is TRBV9; tentative D call: TRBD1 (6 bases). V lost 3 bases and J lost 0, with 13 bases in between. CDR1 is SGDLS, CDR2 YYNGEE, per germline. There are 16 residues in the CDR3. The chain's CDR3 is CASSAFTGFSGNTIYF. CDR3 bases: TGTGCCAGCAGCGCCTTTACAGGGTTCTCTGGAAACACCATATATTTT.

The chain links TRBV7-9 to TRBJ2-3; 9 bases align to TRBD1. CDR3 length equals 17 residues. Germline trimming cut 1 base from V and 4 bases from J; bases unmatched to any gene: 9. Germline lookup yields CDR1 SEHNR and CDR2 FQNEAQ (reference sequence). In DNA, the CDR3 is TGTGCCAGCAGCTTAGATGGGACAGGGTTTGGGCCAGATACGCAGTATTTT. It is translated as CASSLDGTGFGPDTQYF.

This clone appeared a single time. V is TRBV15 and J is TRBJ2-2, with D tentatively TRBD2 (6 bases). The CDR3 is 16 residues long. Trimming left V 1 base short and J 4 bases short, with 13 bases between. Per the germline V gene, CDR1 is LNHNV and CDR2 is YYDKDF (reference sequence). The CDR3 reads CATSRATGGITGELFF. DNA of the CDR3: TGTGCCACCAGCAGAGCCACAGGAGGGATCACCGGGGAGCTGTTTTTT.

This clone was seen only a few times. The rearrangement uses TRBV7-8 and TRBJ1-2; 7 bases agree with TRBD1. The CDR3 has 12 amino acids. CDR1 and CDR2 from the germline V gene are SGHVS and FQNEAQ. V gave up 8 bases and J gave up 2 bases; unmatched junction bases: 2. Written as DNA, the CDR3 is TGTGCCAGCCGGGGACAGAACTATGGCTACACCTTC. It translates to CASRGQNYGYTF.

The chain is built from TRBV6-4 and TRBJ1-2; D unclear. This CDR3 is 13 amino acids long. Between the trimmed V and J ends, which lost 5 bases and 6 bases, there was a span of 13 bases. Germline CDR1 reads MRHNA; CDR2 reads SNTAGT. CDR3 nucleotide sequence: TGTGCCAGCAGTCCCGACACGGATAATGGCTACACCTTC. Amino acid sequence: CASSPDTDNGYTF.

The chain uses TRBV4-3 and TRBJ2-3, with TRBD2 as a possible D gene (7 bases). This CDR3 contains 17 residues. Trimming stripped 0 bases from V and 3 bases from J, with 16 bases between. Germline CDR1 is LGHNA and CDR2 is YSLEER. The CDR3 sequence: CASSQDPGGQETDTQYF. The DNA for the CDR3 is TGCGCCAGCAGCCAAGATCCGGGGGGCCAGGAGACAGATACGCAGTATTTT.

The chain joins TRBV5-1 to TRBJ1-6; 9 nucleotides line up with TRBD1. V was pared by 3 bases and J by 5 bases, with 6 bases of the junction left unmatched. This CDR3 is 16 amino acids long. CDR1 is SGHRS, CDR2 YFSETQ, per germline. CDR3 nucleotide sequence: TGCGCCAGCAGCTCTACGGGACAGGGTGATAATTCACCCCTCCACTTT. Protein product: CASSSTGQGDNSPLHF.

The gene calls are TRBV2 and TRBJ2-2; 7 nucleotides match TRBD2. CDR3 size: 15 residues. Losses at the gene ends were 6 bases for V and 1 base for J; bases not matched to a gene: 5. CDR1 SNHLY and CDR2 FYNNEI come from the germline V gene. CDR3 sequence (DNA): TGTGCCAGCAGGTGGGGGGGATGGAACACCGGGGAGCTGTTTTTT. It codes for CASRWGGWNTGELFF.

With respect to this clone: The germline gene is not matched at one end of the junction; a read error may be the cause. This chain uses TRBV9 with TRBJ1-1; 7 positions agree with TRBD1. The CDR3 loop spans 14 amino acids. Germline CDR1 is SGDLS and CDR2 is YYNGEE. CDR3 loop: CASNVQGMGTEAFF. For the CDR3, the DNA is TGTGCCAGCAACGTACAGGGGATGGGCACTGAAGCTTTCTTT.

The V gene is TRBV6-5, the J gene TRBJ2-7; TRBD1 aligns across 8 bases. The V and J ends lost 5 bases and 3 bases, in that order; junction bases with no gene match: 9. CDR1 MNHEY and CDR2 SVGAGI come from the germline V gene. The CDR3 has 15 residues. The CDR3 bases are TGTGCCAGCAGTCCCGGGGCAGGGGGCAACTACGAGCAGTACTTC. It specifies CASSPGAGGNYEQYF.

The chain carries TRBV30 and TRBJ2-5, with a tentative D call TRBD1 (5 bases). Germline V gives CDR1 GTSNPN, CDR2 SVGIG (reference sequence). The CDR3 is 15 residues long. With 2 bases removed from V and 2 bases from J, the gap between germline ends came to 15 bases. As DNA, the CDR3 is TGTGCCTGGAGTAGGGTATCAGGGTATCAAGAGACCCAGTACTTC. As protein: CAWSRVSGYQETQYF.

There are a few counts of this clone. This rearrangement joins TRBV25-1 to TRBJ2-1; tentative D call: TRBD2 (5 bases). CDR3 length: 14 residues. The V and J ends lost 5 bases and 7 bases respectively, with 15 bases between them. Germline assignment: CDR1 MGHDK and CDR2 SYGVNS. The CDR3 DNA sequence: TGTGCCAGCAGTCCACTAGGTATCCGGAATGAGCAGTTCTTC. This translates into CASSPLGIRNEQFF.

The V call is TRBV5-6, the J call TRBJ2-5, with unresolved D. V was clipped by 1 base and J by 5 bases, with 9 bases between them. The CDR3 extends over 13 amino acids. Germline V gene sequence: CDR1 SGHDT, CDR2 YYEEEE. The CDR3: CASSLQRRETQYF. CDR3 bases: TGTGCCAGCAGCTTGCAGCGACGGGAGACCCAGTACTTC.

V gene TRBV7-2 combines with J gene TRBJ2-1; 10 positions match TRBD1. Germline CDR1 SGHTA, CDR2 FQGNSA. There are 16 residues in the CDR3. After removal of 2 bases from V and 4 bases from J, the junction contained 5 bases not matched to a gene. The CDR3 DNA reads as TGTGCCAGCAGCTTATTTGGGACAGGGGCATACAATGAGCAGTTCTTC. Its translation is CASSLFGTGAYNEQFF.

This chain uses TRBV4-1 with TRBJ1-4; TRBD1 matches 10 bases. This CDR3 has 17 residues. Germline CDR1 is MGHRA and CDR2 is YSYEKL. The trim removed 4 bases at V and 10 bases at J, leaving 15 bases unmatched. The DNA for the CDR3 is TGCGCCAGCAGCCCTTTAGGGACAGGGGAAATGGAGGGAAAACTGTTTTTT. Its translation: CASSPLGTGEMEGKLFF.

This sequence joins TRBV28 and TRBJ1-3; 7 positions match TRBD1. This CDR3 has 14 amino acids. V gave up 7 bases and J gave up 4 bases; unmatched junction bases: 7. Per germline, CDR1 MDHEN and CDR2 SYDVKM. The CDR3 spells CASTLGGRGNTIYF. The CDR3 region has the DNA TGTGCCAGCACCCTAGGGGGCAGGGGAAACACCATATATTTT.

The chain has TRBV18 and TRBJ2-2, with D possibly being TRBD1 (6 bases). Germline-derived CDR1 and CDR2 are KGHSH and LQKENI. The CDR3 loop spans 14 amino acids. The V end lost 3 bases, the J end lost 1 base, and 6 bases lay between the germline ends. CDR3 loop: CASSPGQNTGELFF. The CDR3 nucleotides are TGTGCCAGCTCACCGGGACAGAACACCGGGGAGCTGTTTTTT.

The V call is TRBV4-2, the J call TRBJ1-6, with no clear D. This CDR3 contains 15 residues. Germline values: CDR1 LGHNA, CDR2 YNFKEQ. V was cut by 0 bases and J by 0 bases, with 3 bases left in between. The CDR3 reads CASSQDSSYNSPLHF. The CDR3 coding sequence is TGTGCCAGCAGCCAAGATAGCTCCTATAATTCACCCCTCCACTTT.

This chain joins TRBV6-1 and TRBJ1-2; D perhaps matches TRBD1 (5 bases). The V and J ends lost 7 bases and 5 bases respectively, with 11 bases between them. The CDR3 covers 12 residues. Germline V gene sequence: CDR1 MNHNS, CDR2 SASEGT. CDR3: CASIRSGYGYTF. The CDR3 nucleotides read TGTGCCAGCATCCGGTCAGGGTATGGCTACACCTTC.

This clone was counted a single time. The chain combines TRBV5-1 with TRBJ1-6; no definite D call. Trimming pared 0 bases from V and 6 bases from J, leaving 7 bases between. The CDR3 totals 14 residues. Germline CDR1 reads SGHRS; CDR2 reads YFSETQ. In DNA, the CDR3 is TGCGCCAGCAGCTTGGATCCAGGTAATTCACCCCTCCACTTT. Its protein is CASSLDPGNSPLHF.

V usage is TRBV5-4 and J usage is TRBJ1-2; maybe TRBD1 (6 bases). CDR1 and CDR2 from the germline V gene are SGHNT and YYREEE (reference sequence). V lost 0 bases to trimming and J lost 4 bases, with 19 bases between them. The CDR3 is 17 residues long. The CDR3 sequence is CASSLAKGTRGLYGYTF. DNA of the CDR3: TGTGCCAGCAGCTTGGCAAAAGGGACACGAGGACTCTATGGCTACACCTTC.

This chain links TRBV10-3 with TRBJ1-1; no clear D. With 2 bases removed from V and 0 bases from J, the gap between germline ends came to 7 bases. This CDR3 is 14 amino acids long. From germline, CDR1 is ENHRY and CDR2 SYGVKD. The CDR3 region has the DNA TGTGCCATCAGTGAGCAAAACATGAACACTGAAGCTTTCTTT. As protein: CAISEQNMNTEAFF.

The gene calls are TRBV15 and TRBJ2-7, with TRBD2 identical over 13 bases. The CDR3 has 17 residues. V shed 3 bases, J shed 7 bases, and the junction held 12 bases outside the gene matches. Germline V gene data show CDR1 as LNHNV and CDR2 as YYDKDF (reference sequence). The CDR3: CATSRDLTSGGAGEQYF. The CDR3 DNA reads TGTGCCACCAGCAGGGATCTTACTAGCGGGGGGGCGGGGGAGCAGTACTTC.

This chain joins TRBV5-6 and TRBJ1-2, with D hard to call. The V end lost 4 bases, the J end lost 5 bases, and 15 bases lay between the germline ends. CDR1 and CDR2 from the germline V gene are SGHDT and YYEEEE. CDR3 length: 14 amino acids. The CDR3 loop reads CASSAGRTLYGYTF. Here the CDR3 DNA reads TGTGCCAGCAGCGCCGGACGGACTCTATATGGCTACACCTTC.

The rearrangement uses TRBV28 and TRBJ1-4, with 7 nucleotides matching TRBD1. V lost 5 bases and J lost 8; bases outside the gene matches: 8. CDR3 size: 14 residues. Germline V gives CDR1 MDHEN, CDR2 SYDVKM. The CDR3 DNA is TGTGCCAGCAGTAAAGGGACAGCTTCGGAAAAACTGTTTTTT. It codes for CASSKGTASEKLFF.

This chain connects TRBV4-2 to TRBJ1-4; 10 bases line up with TRBD1. Trimming at V came to 4 bases and at J to 4 bases, leaving 3 bases not matched to a gene. The CDR3 length is 15 residues. Germline V CDR1 and CDR2: LGHNA, YNFKEQ. The CDR3 nucleotides read TGTGCCAGCAGCCTGGGACAGGGGAATAATGAAAAACTGTTTTTT. Its protein product is CASSLGQGNNEKLFF.

The CDR3 region has the DNA TGTGCCAGCACCCACCTAGCGACTAGCACAGATACGCAGTATTTT. Protein sequence: CASTHLATSTDTQYF. The V call is TRBV11-2, the J call TRBJ2-3; TRBD2 is a possible D gene (6 bases). The CDR3 totals 15 residues. Trimming pared 7 bases from V and 0 bases from J, leaving 14 bases between. From germline, CDR1 is SGHAT and CDR2 FQNNGV.

The rearrangement uses TRBV6-5 and TRBJ1-2; a weak D match, TRBD1 (5 bases). With 7 bases removed from V and 0 bases from J, the gap between germline ends came to 9 bases. The CDR3 has 13 residues. From germline, CDR1 is MNHEY and CDR2 SVGAGI. The CDR3 spells CASKRQTNYGYTF. The CDR3 region has the DNA TGTGCCAGCAAGAGACAGACTAACTATGGCTACACCTTC.